The 24 T cell receptor beta chains listed next were all sequenced from one sample in a study of blood T cell repertoires in COVID-19. Some clones are missing from TCRdb's copy, which holds only in-frame ones; the method was immunoSEQ multiplex PCR. The data hold roughly 100,000 clones, with over 80% observed a single time. The sequencing input was peripheral blood. The receptor source for this set is a middle-aged man with acute or convalescent COVID-19.

The chain is built from TRBV29-1 and TRBJ2-2, with D possibly TRBD1 on 5 matching bases. The CDR3 covers 15 residues. CDR1 is SQVTM, CDR2 ANQGSEA, per germline. Trimming removed 3 bases at V and 2 bases at J, with 13 bases between. In DNA form, the CDR3 reads TGCAGCGTTGAGGTTTGGGGCGCCAACACCGGGGAGCTGTTTTTT. Encoded protein: CSVEVWGANTGELFF.

The chain is built from TRBV18 and TRBJ2-2, with D possibly being TRBD1 (5 bases). Germline V gene data show CDR1 as KGHSH and CDR2 as LQKENI. V lost 3 bases to trimming and J lost 8 bases, with 7 bases between them. This CDR3 contains 12 residues. In nucleotides, the CDR3 is TGTGCCAGCTCACCTCGGACAGGGGAGCTGTTTTTT. It is translated as CASSPRTGELFF. The full variable domain, its missing parts supplied by reference TRBV18 and TRBJ2-2, is NAGVMQNPRHLVRRRGQEARLRCSPMKGHSHVYWYRQLPEEGLKFMVYLQKENIIDESGMPKERFSAEFPKEGPSILRIQQVVRGDSAAYFCASSPRTGELFFGEGSRLTVL.

The chain is built from TRBV5-6 and TRBJ2-1, with TRBD2 matching 14 bases. V gave up 2 bases and J gave up 10 bases; unmatched junction bases: 5. Germline V gives CDR1 SGHDT, CDR2 YYEEEE. The CDR3 totals 15 residues. The DNA for the CDR3 is TGTGCCAGCAGCTTTATTGGGACTAGCGGGAGAGAGCAGTTCTTC. Protein: CASSFIGTSGREQFF.

The chain couples TRBV5-1 to TRBJ2-5; TRBD1 agrees at 9 bases. The CDR3 runs 15 residues. Germline loops: CDR1 SGHRS, CDR2 YFSETQ. The trim removed 7 bases at V and 0 bases at J, leaving 7 bases unmatched. The DNA for the CDR3 is TGCGCCAGCGCCCCTGGACAGGGGCACCAAGAGACCCAGTACTTC. Its translation: CASAPGQGHQETQYF. Combining the CDR3 with reference TRBV5-1 and TRBJ2-5 gives the whole variable domain KAGVTQTPRYLIKTRGQQVTLSCSPISGHRSVSWYQQTPGQGLQFLFEYFSETQRNKGNFPGRFSGRQFSNSRSEMNVSTLELGDSALYLCASAPGQGHQETQYFGPGTRLLVL.

The V call is TRBV6-1, the J call TRBJ2-7; D uncertain. Germline V lookup: CDR1 MNHNS, CDR2 SASEGT. The length of the CDR3 is 14 residues. Trimming removed 0 bases from V and 3 bases from J, with 9 bases in between. The CDR3 spells CASSEATPLYEQYF. CDR3 bases: TGTGCCAGCAGTGAAGCTACTCCGCTCTACGAGCAGTACTTC.

V is TRBV25-1 and J is TRBJ2-7; 7 bases agree with TRBD2. Germline CDR1 MGHDK, CDR2 SYGVNS. V lost 4 bases to trimming and J lost 3 bases; unmatched junction nucleotides: 6. The length of the CDR3 is 14 residues. The DNA of the CDR3 is TGTGCCAGCAGTGGCGACCTAGCGGTCTACGAGCAGTACTTC. It specifies CASSGDLAVYEQYF.

CDR3 nucleotides: TGTGCCAGCAGTCCCCCGAGGACTAGCGGGAGGGCCAGGTACGAGCAGTACTTC. It specifies CASSPPRTSGRARYEQYF. This chain joins TRBV28 and TRBJ2-7; 15 bases are a match to TRBD2. The CDR3 sequence is 18 residues long. Germline lookup yields CDR1 MDHEN and CDR2 SYDVKM. Trimming removed 5 bases from V and 4 bases from J; junction bases left unmatched: 12.

This chain joins TRBV6-1 and TRBJ2-7, with 11 positions matching TRBD2. This CDR3 has 16 residues. The V gene end was trimmed by 4 bases and the J gene end by 3 bases; junction bases not matched to a gene: 8. Germline V gene data show CDR1 as MNHNS and CDR2 as SASEGT. The CDR3 DNA reads TGTGCCAGCAGTGCACTAGCGGGAGTTGTCGGCTACGAGCAGTACTTC. Translated, it gives CASSALAGVVGYEQYF.

This clone showed up just a few times. The V gene is TRBV7-9, the J gene TRBJ2-1; 12 bases line up with TRBD2. The CDR3 is 15 residues long. Germline V gene lookup returns CDR1 SEHNR and CDR2 FQNEAQ (reference sequence). The junction had 3 bases not matched to a gene; V was cut back by 4 bases and J by 5 bases. Here the CDR3 DNA reads TGTGCCAGCAGCTCCCTAGCGGGAGGGAACAATGAGCAGTTCTTC. It codes for CASSSLAGGNNEQFF.

The V call is TRBV28, the J call TRBJ2-2; no reliable D call. The CDR3 is made up of 14 amino acids. V was pared by 5 bases and J by 5 bases, with 12 bases between. In germline, CDR1 is MDHEN, CDR2 SYDVKM. The CDR3 is CASSPIRVTGELFF. CDR3 nucleotides: TGTGCCAGCAGTCCAATTCGGGTAACCGGGGAGCTGTTTTTT.

The chain combines TRBV5-5 with TRBJ2-7, with D maybe TRBD2 (6 bases). CDR3 length: 13 residues. The germline V gene has CDR1 SGHKS and CDR2 YYEKEE (reference sequence). Between the trimmed V and J ends, which lost 3 bases and 2 bases, there was a span of 9 bases. The CDR3 nucleotides read TGTGCCAGCAGCTGGGGGGTAACCTACGAGCAGTACTTC. It is translated as CASSWGVTYEQYF.

The chain joins TRBV28 to TRBJ2-1, with a weak D call TRBD2 (6 bases). Germline V lookup: CDR1 MDHEN, CDR2 SYDVKM. Trimming left V 0 bases short and J 9 bases short, with 12 bases between. This CDR3 has 14 amino acids. CDR3 in amino acids: CASSLWGLASEQFF. The CDR3 nucleotides read TGTGCCAGCAGTTTATGGGGCCTAGCGAGTGAGCAGTTCTTC.

This chain links TRBV5-4 with TRBJ2-7, with TRBD2 as a possible D gene (6 bases). Trimming stripped 0 bases from V and 4 bases from J, with 11 bases between. Germline V gene lookup returns CDR1 SGHNT and CDR2 YYREEE (reference sequence). This CDR3 spans 14 amino acids. The CDR3 reads CASSLGLDYYEQYF. The CDR3 nucleotides read TGTGCCAGCAGCTTGGGACTAGATTATTACGAGCAGTACTTC.

This chain connects TRBV7-9 to TRBJ2-3; the match to TRBD2 covers 12 bases. The CDR3 has 17 residues. CDR1 and CDR2 from the germline V gene are SEHNR and FQNEAQ (reference sequence). Unmatched junction bases numbered 8, after V lost 4 bases and J lost 3 bases. CDR3 DNA sequence: TGTGCCAGCAGCTGGTTGACTAGCGGGAGTGGGACAGATACGCAGTATTTT. This gives the protein CASSWLTSGSGTDTQYF.

The V and J genes are TRBV5-1 and TRBJ1-4; 9 bases align to TRBD1. Germline values: CDR1 SGHRS, CDR2 YFSETQ. J was trimmed by 7 bases and V by 4 bases; bases with no gene match: 5. CDR3 length equals 14 residues. CDR3: CASSRGQGSEKLFF. The CDR3 nucleotides read TGCGCCAGCAGCCGCGGACAGGGGAGTGAAAAACTGTTTTTT.

The CDR3 region has the DNA TGTGCCACTTCCCCCGGGGTAGACCCGAACACTGAAGCTTTCTTT. Amino acid sequence: CATSPGVDPNTEAFF. This chain connects TRBV6-5 to TRBJ1-1; D unresolved. The CDR3 is 15 residues long. V lost 10 bases and J lost 1, with 19 bases in between. CDR1 is MNHEY, CDR2 SVGAGI, per germline.

This clone was recorded at least ten times. The chain employs TRBV6-4 and TRBJ1-2; D possibly corresponds to TRBD1 (6 bases). Trimming cost V 6 bases and J 4 bases, with 18 bases left between them. The CDR3 is 15 residues long. The germline V gene has CDR1 MRHNA and CDR2 SNTAGT. In nucleotides, the CDR3 is TGTGCCAGCAGGGATACAGGGAAGGGTGTCTATGGCTACACCTTC. The encoded protein is CASRDTGKGVYGYTF.

The chain recombines TRBV25-1 with TRBJ1-6; TRBD1 is a possible D gene (5 bases). Germline-derived CDR1 and CDR2 are MGHDK and SYGVNS. CDR3 length equals 17 residues. The V gene lost 1 base and the J gene lost 9 bases, with 19 bases spanning the gap. The CDR3 loop reads CASSESPPGRKTSPLHF. CDR3 nucleotides: TGTGCCAGCAGTGAATCCCCCCCAGGGAGGAAGACTTCACCCCTCCACTTT.

This chain uses TRBV6-4 with TRBJ2-7; TRBD2 matches at 7 bases. Trimming at V came to 8 bases and at J to 0 bases, leaving 7 bases not matched to a gene. The germline CDR1 and CDR2 sequences are MRHNA and SNTAGT. This CDR3 spans 14 amino acids. CDR3 in DNA: TGTGCCAGCTGGCTAGCGGTACCCTCCTACGAGCAGTACTTC. Its translation is CASWLAVPSYEQYF.

The V gene is TRBV4-1, the J gene TRBJ2-5, with D possibly being TRBD2 (5 bases). The germline gives CDR1 MGHRA, CDR2 YSYEKL. Trimming removed 0 bases from V and 4 bases from J, with 18 bases in between. This CDR3 is built from 17 residues. The CDR3 sequence: CASSQDRGAPEGETQYF. Written as DNA, the CDR3 is TGCGCCAGCAGCCAAGATCGAGGCGCTCCAGAGGGAGAGACCCAGTACTTC.

V gene TRBV12-3 or TRBV12-4 combines with J gene TRBJ1-1; D unresolved. V shed 6 bases and J shed 6 bases, with 14 bases lying between them. This CDR3 has 13 amino acids. This chain's CDR3 is CASREQGTAEAFF. CDR3 in DNA: TGTGCCAGCAGGGAACAAGGAACAGCTGAAGCTTTCTTT.

The chain recombines TRBV14 with TRBJ2-1; a possible D gene is TRBD2 (5 bases). CDR1 SGHDN and CDR2 FVKESK come from the germline V gene. This CDR3 region has 13 residues. The V end was cut by 0 bases, the J end by 9 bases, with 9 bases between. CDR3 sequence (DNA): TGTGCCAGCAGCCAAGAGAGGGTTAGTGAGCAGTTCTTC. As protein: CASSQERVSEQFF.

The count of this clone is one. The rearrangement joins TRBV7-2 to TRBJ1-2; 7 positions agree with TRBD1. This CDR3 has 15 residues. Trimming at V came to 4 bases and at J to 4 bases, leaving 9 bases not matched to a gene. The germline V gene has CDR1 SGHTA and CDR2 FQGNSA. The CDR3 bases are TGTGCCAGCAGCTCCCTCAGGACAGGCATCTATGGCTACACCTTC. Encoded protein: CASSSLRTGIYGYTF.

V and J are TRBV30 and TRBJ2-7, with D perhaps TRBD1 (6 bases). CDR1 is GTSNPN, CDR2 SVGIG, per germline (reference sequence). The CDR3 is 13 amino acids. The ends were cut back, 4 bases at V and 4 bases at J, with 14 bases in the middle. Here the CDR3 DNA reads TGTGCCTGGATGGGGGACAACGGGTACGAGCAGTACTTC. Protein product: CAWMGDNGYEQYF.